The table lists the clone carrying this TCR beta chain with many counts. Antigen: not known. There are 14 residues in the CDR3. V was shortened by 0 bases and J by 0 bases, with 3 bases between the two germline ends. Per germline, CDR1 SEHNR and CDR2 FQNEAQ (reference sequence). Individual cDNA molecules received unique molecular identifiers. MiXCR was run by TCRdb on the 5' RACE reads, yielding one entry per CDR3 protein. Here the sample spans fewer than 25,000 distinct CDR3 sequences, more than 4% being singletons. This sample is part of a study of early T cells in non-severe SARS-CoV-2 infection. Study as a whole: Chains were not paired, and sequencing was done on bulk RNA from unsorted whole blood. Study outcomes and limitations: CD4 and private specificities were missed by VDJdb matching, which favored anti-spike CD8 responses.

The V call is TRBV7-9, the J call TRBJ2-4; D uncertain. Sequences were obtained from whole blood. The receptor's source is an adult who was a healthcare worker with PCR-confirmed SARS-CoV-2 infection or an uninfected control (not recorded which). The CDR3 region is CASSLAEAKNIQYF. CDR3 nucleotides: TGTGCCAGCAGCTTAGCAGAAGCCAAAAACATTCAGTACTTC.